The rows below give T cell receptor beta chains drawn from one sample of a study of shared clonotypes between healthy human individuals. Data came from immunoSEQ multiplex PCR; TCRdb stores just in-frame clones and leaves some out. The sample has hundreds of thousands of clones; approximately 96% are singletons. Sample: naive CD8+ T cells sorted from blood. Every receptor here comes from a woman aged 25 to 45 in good health. Each CDR3 is given with its conserved first and last residue.

v_call	j_call	cdr3_aa
TRBV5-1	TRBJ1-2	CASSLQLRDTSRGGYTF
TRBV15	TRBJ1-4	CATSWKINEKLFF
TRBV28	TRBJ2-3	CAIATRGLAGSTDTQYF
TRBV28	TRBJ1-2	CASSPEGDNYGYTF
TRBV19	TRBJ1-5	CASSTPIGQARKPQHF
TRBV11-2	TRBJ1-1	CASSEDRGRSTEAFF
TRBV27	TRBJ1-1	CASSLSPGALNTEAFF
TRBV6-5	TRBJ2-2	CASSYGRNAGELFF
TRBV28	TRBJ2-1	CASSLSSGRSYNEQFF
TRBV9	TRBJ2-7	CASSPGGSYEQYF
TRBV11-2	NA	CASGPRHNEQYF
TRBV11-2	TRBJ1-1	CASSLVGRTEAFF
TRBV13	TRBJ2-7	CASSLETGNYEQYF